These 17 T cell receptor beta chains originate from one sample sequenced in a study of blood T cells in healthy people across ages. Primed by a sample-barcoded 5' primer and a J-beta primer mix, a second PCR proceeded for 7 to 11 cycles. TCRdb itself ran the 5' RACE reads through MiXCR, one entry per CDR3 protein. This table holds over 1,500,000 distinct CDR3 sequences, approximately 50% found once. The sequenced sample consisted of blood. These receptors originate from a woman between 35 and 50 years old in good health.

The chain couples TRBV28 to TRBJ2-5, with D perhaps matching TRBD2 (7 bases). V was shortened by 1 base and J by 11 bases, with 35 bases between the two germline ends. The germline gives CDR1 MDHEN, CDR2 SYDVKM. The CDR3 consists of 20 residues. The chain's CDR3 is CASSLFVGRGGQKSYNEQYF. In DNA form, the CDR3 reads TGTGCCAGCAGTTTATTCGTCGGGCGCGGGGGACAAAAATCCTACAATGAGCAGTACTTC.

In its sample, this clonotype was seen a few times. The gene calls are TRBV12-3 or TRBV12-4 and TRBJ2-1; D uncertain. The V and J ends lost 5 bases and 5 bases respectively, with 10 bases between them. There are 13 residues in the CDR3. CDR3 coding DNA: TGTGCCAGCAGTCAAAGGCAGAACAATGAGCAGTTCTTC. This encodes CASSQRQNNEQFF.

The chain uses TRBV20-1 and TRBJ2-4; D may match TRBD1 or TRBD2 (5 bases each). The CDR3 covers 14 residues. In germline, CDR1 is DFQATT, CDR2 SNEGSKA (reference sequence). The CDR3 sequence: CGIGTLVGRNIQYF. Here the CDR3 DNA reads TGCGGAATCGGGACCCTCGTAGGCAGAAACATTCAGTACTTC.

The chain has TRBV7-9 and TRBJ2-1, with unresolved D. Germline V gives CDR1 SEHNR, CDR2 FQNEAQ (reference sequence). This CDR3 is built from 16 residues. Trimming took off 3 bases at V and 0 bases at J, with 12 bases between the two ends. DNA for the CDR3: TGTGCCAGCAGCTTCGCCCGAAAGAGCTCCTACAATGAGCAGTTCTTC. Amino acid sequence: CASSFARKSSYNEQFF.

This chain uses TRBV6-6 with TRBJ1-4; 7 nucleotides match TRBD1. This CDR3 comprises 15 residues. Per germline, CDR1 MNHNY and CDR2 SVGAGI (reference sequence). The J segment lost 2 bases and the V segment lost 6 bases, leaving 6 bases of the junction unmatched. The CDR3 sequence: CASSQGGLTNEKLFF. The CDR3 DNA follows: TGTGCCAGCAGCCAGGGGGGTTTGACTAATGAAAAACTGTTTTTT.

The rearrangement uses TRBV5-1 and TRBJ2-1; tentative D call: TRBD1 (6 bases). The CDR3 length is 14 residues. The V end lost 4 bases, the J end lost 4 bases, and 12 bases lay between the germline ends. Germline assignment: CDR1 SGHRS and CDR2 YFSETQ. The CDR3 is CASSPNREYNEQFF. The CDR3 coding sequence is TGCGCCAGCAGCCCCAACAGGGAATACAATGAGCAGTTCTTC.

J is TRBJ2-5 and V is TRBV6-6; D uncertain. Germline V gene sequence: CDR1 MNHNY, CDR2 SVGAGI (reference sequence). This CDR3 is built from 14 residues. V was pared by 4 bases and J by 2 bases, with 11 bases between. CDR3 residues: CASSSHRYQETQYF. In DNA, the CDR3 is TGTGCCAGCAGTTCCCACAGATATCAAGAGACCCAGTACTTC.

The V and J genes are TRBV7-8 and TRBJ2-5; 9 bases are a match to TRBD2. The CDR3 extends over 15 amino acids. Trimming took 5 bases from V and 4 from J; bases not matched to a gene: 8. Germline V CDR1 and CDR2: SGHVS, FQNEAQ. As DNA, the CDR3 is TGTGCCAGCAGCCAACCGGGACTAGCAGGAGAGACCCAGTACTTC. Translated, it gives CASSQPGLAGETQYF.

A remark on this clonotype: An end of the junction differs from the germline gene, which may be a read error. The V and J genes are TRBV28 and TRBJ2-1, with TRBD2 matching 13 bases. The CDR3 has 19 residues. CDR1 and CDR2 (germline): MDHEN, SYDVKM. The CDR3 is CASSGTGTSGVTGYNKQFF. In DNA form, the CDR3 reads TGTGCCAGCAGCGGAACCGGGACTAGCGGGGTAACTGGGTACAATAAGCAGTTCTTC. Together with reference TRBV28 and TRBJ2-1, the CDR3 gives the full variable domain: DVKVTQSSRYLVKRTGEKVFLECVQDMDHENMFWYRQDPGLGLRLIYFSYDVKMKEKGDIPEGYSVSREKKERFSLILESASTNQTSMYLCASSGTGTSGVTGYNKQFFGPGTRLTVL.

CDR3 sequence reads: CASSPLGPETIYNEQFF. The CDR3 nucleotides are TGCGCCAGCAGCCCACTCGGACCTGAAACCATTTACAATGAGCAGTTCTTC. The chain carries TRBV5-1 and TRBJ2-1; D ambiguous. The CDR3 sequence is 17 residues long. With 4 bases removed from V and 4 bases from J, the gap between germline ends came to 21 bases. CDR1 and CDR2 (germline): SGHRS, YFSETQ.

This clonotype showed up just a few times. The rearrangement links TRBV4-1 to TRBJ2-5; maybe TRBD1 (5 bases). Gene TRBJ2-7 matches the end of the DNA better, so the J call may be wrong. This CDR3 is built from 15 residues. CDR1 and CDR2 (germline): MGHRA, YSYEKL. The CDR3 is CASSQDWGRNYEQYF. CDR3 DNA: TGCGCCAGCAGCCAAGATTGGGGCAGGAACTACGAGCAGTACTTC.

The V gene is TRBV28, the J gene TRBJ2-5, with D perhaps matching TRBD1 (6 bases). This CDR3 spans 14 amino acids. V lost 5 bases and J 5 bases, leaving 15 bases between the germline ends. Germline V CDR1 and CDR2: MDHEN, SYDVKM. The CDR3: CASSGITGMETQYF. The CDR3 DNA is TGTGCCAGCAGTGGAATTACAGGGATGGAGACCCAGTACTTC. Together with reference TRBV28 and TRBJ2-5, the CDR3 gives the full variable domain: DVKVTQSSRYLVKRTGEKVFLECVQDMDHENMFWYRQDPGLGLRLIYFSYDVKMKEKGDIPEGYSVSREKKERFSLILESASTNQTSMYLCASSGITGMETQYFGPGTRLLVL.

The J gene is TRBJ2-1, the V gene TRBV2; tentatively, D is TRBD2 (6 bases). From germline, CDR1 is SNHLY and CDR2 FYNNEI. The V end was cut by 6 bases, the J end by 0 bases, with 12 bases between. The CDR3 is 15 amino acids. As DNA, the CDR3 is TGTGCCAGCAGACCACGGGGGTCCTCCTACAATGAGCAGTTCTTC. It encodes CASRPRGSSYNEQFF.

The chain couples TRBV5-1 to TRBJ2-5; 7 bases fit TRBD1. The CDR3 extends over 15 amino acids. CDR1 and CDR2 from the germline V gene are SGHRS and YFSETQ. Trimming cost V 5 bases and J 11 bases; bases outside gene matches: 18. The CDR3 sequence is CASRIDRAPGNEQYF. The CDR3 DNA reads TGCGCCAGCAGAATTGACAGGGCGCCAGGCAATGAGCAGTACTTC.

The chain is built from TRBV6-2 or TRBV6-3 and TRBJ2-7, with TRBD1 identical over 7 bases. Trimming cost V 4 bases and J 5 bases; bases outside gene matches: 5. This CDR3 is 13 amino acids long. The germline V gene encodes CDR1 MNHEY and CDR2 SVGEGT. The CDR3 bases are TGTGCCAGCAGTTTCTACAGGGGAAACGAGCAGTACTTC. Translated, it gives CASSFYRGNEQYF.

The sample holds a few counts of this clonotype. The chain has TRBV4-1 and TRBJ1-2, with 12 bases that match TRBD1. Per the germline V gene, CDR1 is MGHRA and CDR2 is YSYEKL. This CDR3 is 17 amino acids long. With V trimmed by 2 bases and J by 4 bases, 8 bases remained unmatched. CDR3 residues: CASSQSGQGASLYGYTF. Written as DNA, the CDR3 is TGCGCCAGCAGCCAATCGGGACAGGGGGCCTCACTCTATGGCTACACCTTC.

J is TRBJ2-5 and V is TRBV11-2; the D gene is possibly TRBD2 (6 bases). Germline V lookup: CDR1 SGHAT, CDR2 FQNNGV. Between the trimmed V and J ends, which lost 3 bases and 4 bases, there was a span of 21 bases. This CDR3 has 17 amino acids. CDR3 region: CASSFGNSGLSRETQYF. CDR3 in DNA: TGTGCCAGCAGCTTCGGAAATAGCGGATTAAGTAGAGAGACCCAGTACTTC.